These 30 T cell receptor beta chains were all obtained from the same sample, sequenced in a study of T-cell reconstitution after alpha-beta-depleted transplantation in children. Unique molecular identifiers were incorporated into the prepared TCRbeta library. Via MiXCR, TCRdb re-called the PCR reads, giving one row per CDR3 protein. Of 400,000 to 550,000 distinct CDR3 sequences listed, roughly a tenth are singletons. Source: PBMCs, taken before TCRalphabeta/CD19-depleted stem cell transplant. The receptor set was obtained from a child aged 2-15 years with inherited bone marrow failure, due to receive a stem cell transplant.

The V gene is TRBV7-6, the J gene TRBJ2-6; D is undetermined. This CDR3 is built from 17 residues. The V end was cut by 2 bases, the J end by 4 bases, with 15 bases between. CDR1 is SGHVS, CDR2 FNYEAQ, per germline. This chain's CDR3 is CASSLRARPEGANVLTF. The CDR3 nucleotides read TGTGCCAGCAGCTTACGGGCTCGGCCTGAGGGGGCCAACGTCCTGACTTTC. Full variable domain (rest looked up from reference TRBV7-6 and TRBJ2-6): GAGVSQSPRYKVTKRGQDVALRCDPISGHVSLYWYRQALGQGPEFLTYFNYEAQQDKSGLPNDRFSAERPEGSISTLTIQRTEQRDSAMYRCASSLRARPEGANVLTFGAGSRLTVL.

This clonotype was observed at least ten times. The chain combines TRBV25-1 with TRBJ2-7; a weak D match, TRBD2 (6 bases). This CDR3 spans 11 amino acids. Trimming took 6 bases from V and 3 from J, leaving 6 bases between them. Germline V gene data show CDR1 as MGHDK and CDR2 as SYGVNS. The CDR3 sequence is CASRDYYEQYF. The DNA for the CDR3 is TGTGCCAGCAGGGACTACTACGAGCAGTACTTC.

V is TRBV18 and J is TRBJ2-7; 8 bases line up with TRBD1. Germline CDR1 is KGHSH and CDR2 is LQKENI. The CDR3 has 14 amino acids. V was pared by 11 bases and J by 2 bases, with 11 bases of the junction left unmatched. CDR3 sequence: CASLGQAKTYEQYF. DNA for the CDR3: TGTGCCTCACTGGGACAGGCCAAAACCTACGAGCAGTACTTC.

In this sample, this clonotype turned up many times. The V and J genes are TRBV5-1 and TRBJ1-3, with TRBD1 matching 7 bases. The CDR3 sequence is 15 residues long. CDR1 and CDR2 (germline): SGHRS, YFSETQ. J was trimmed by 4 bases and V by 4 bases; bases with no gene match: 8. The CDR3 reads CASSPGGVGGNTIYF. The CDR3, as DNA: TGCGCCAGCAGCCCAGGGGGAGTGGGCGGAAACACCATATATTTT.

This CDR3 reads CSATPWTVSYEQYF. The CDR3 nucleotides are TGCAGTGCCACACCCTGGACAGTCTCCTACGAGCAGTACTTC. The V gene is TRBV20-1, the J gene TRBJ2-7; D possibly corresponds to TRBD1 (6 bases). The CDR3 totals 14 residues. The germline V and J ends were trimmed by 6 bases and 0 bases, with 15 bases remaining between them. CDR1 is DFQATT and CDR2 is SNEGSKA in the germline V gene (reference sequence).

In its sample, this clonotype was seen many times. The V gene is TRBV4-3, the J gene TRBJ1-1, with 10 nucleotides matching TRBD1. Unmatched junction bases numbered 4, after V lost 3 bases and J lost 3 bases. The CDR3 contains 15 residues. Germline-derived CDR1 and CDR2 are LGHNA and YSLEER. CDR3 in amino acids: CASSQDRGVDTEAFF. The CDR3 nucleotides are TGCGCCAGCAGCCAGGACAGGGGGGTGGACACTGAAGCTTTCTTT.

The sample holds many counts of this clonotype. V gene TRBV7-2 combines with J gene TRBJ2-5; TRBD1 matches 8 bases. Unmatched junction bases numbered 9, after V lost 0 bases and J lost 6 bases. Germline CDR1 and CDR2: SGHTA and FQGNSA. The CDR3 sequence is 16 residues long. CDR3: CASSLAGRTGKQTQYF. The CDR3 coding sequence is TGTGCCAGCAGCTTAGCCGGAAGGACAGGGAAACAGACCCAGTACTTC.

In this sample, this clonotype turned up many times. The J gene is TRBJ2-5, the V gene TRBV12-3 or TRBV12-4; 9 positions agree with TRBD1. The CDR3 consists of 14 residues. V lost 5 bases to trimming and J lost 5 bases; unmatched junction nucleotides: 6. The CDR3 protein is CASSNRGQGETQYF. The CDR3 DNA reads as TGTGCCAGCAGTAACAGGGGGCAGGGTGAGACCCAGTACTTC.

The chain has TRBV18 and TRBJ2-5; D might be TRBD2 (6 bases). The CDR3 has 15 amino acids. In germline, CDR1 is KGHSH, CDR2 LQKENI. V gave up 4 bases and J gave up 1 base, with 13 bases separating them. CDR3 coding DNA: TGTGCCAGCTCACGCGGGGCCAACTTCCAAGAGACCCAGTACTTC. Translated: CASSRGANFQETQYF.

This clonotype has at least ten counts. The V gene is TRBV7-2, the J gene TRBJ2-3, with a weak D call TRBD2 (5 bases). Germline loops: CDR1 SGHTA, CDR2 FQGNSA. The length of the CDR3 is 14 residues. V was trimmed by 5 bases and J by 2 bases, leaving 11 bases between them. The CDR3 loop is CASSPDWATDTQYF. DNA of the CDR3: TGTGCCAGCAGCCCGGACTGGGCCACAGATACGCAGTATTTT.

This clonotype has ten or more counts. The CDR3, as DNA: TGTGCCAGCAGTGTAGCGGGAGGCCCCTACGAGCAGTACTTC. Protein product: CASSVAGGPYEQYF. The rearrangement uses TRBV27 and TRBJ2-7, with 10 bases fitting TRBD2. This CDR3 contains 14 residues. Germline CDR1 MNHEY, CDR2 SMNVEV (reference sequence). V lost 5 bases, J lost 2 bases, and 3 bases stayed unmatched.

This clonotype showed up many times. The chain is built from TRBV30 and TRBJ1-1; D gene unclear. V was trimmed by 8 bases and J by 4 bases, leaving 11 bases between them. The CDR3 contains 11 residues. Germline V CDR1 and CDR2: GTSNPN, SVGIG (reference sequence). CDR3: CATSDATEAFF. The DNA of the CDR3 is TGTGCCACCTCGGACGCCACTGAAGCTTTCTTT. Together with reference TRBV30 and TRBJ1-1, the CDR3 gives the full variable domain: SQTIHQWPATLVQPVGSPLSLECTVEGTSNPNLYWYRQAAGRGLQLLFYSVGIGQISSEVPQNLSASRPQDRQFILSSKKLLLSDSGFYLCATSDATEAFFGQGTRLTVV.

This clonotype was seen ten or more times. The DNA of the CDR3 is TGTGCCACCAGCAGAGACCAGAGCACAGATACGCAGTATTTT. It is translated as CATSRDQSTDTQYF. The chain couples TRBV15 to TRBJ2-3, with unresolved D. CDR3 size: 14 residues. The germline gives CDR1 LNHNV, CDR2 YYDKDF (reference sequence). V was cut by 0 bases and J by 0 bases, with 4 bases left in between.

This clonotype was observed a few times. The chain joins TRBV10-2 to TRBJ2-5, with 11 bases aligning to TRBD2. From germline, CDR1 is WSHSY and CDR2 SAAADI. V lost 0 bases and J lost 4; bases outside the gene matches: 4. This CDR3 region has 16 residues. The CDR3 reads CASSESRLAGRETQYF. The CDR3 DNA follows: TGCGCCAGCAGTGAGTCAAGACTAGCGGGAAGAGAGACCCAGTACTTC.

This clonotype was seen at least ten times. V gene TRBV6-5 combines with J gene TRBJ1-4, with no clear D. The CDR3 runs 16 residues. The germline V gene encodes CDR1 MNHEY and CDR2 SVGAGI. Trimming cost V 0 bases and J 0 bases, with 8 bases left between them. The CDR3: CASSYSRSPTNEKLFF. The CDR3 nucleotides read TGTGCCAGCAGTTACTCTCGGAGCCCAACTAATGAAAAACTGTTTTTT.

A few counts support this clonotype. This chain uses TRBV29-1 with TRBJ2-5, with 9 bases that match TRBD2. Germline V gene data show CDR1 as SQVTM and CDR2 as ANQGSEA. There are 16 residues in the CDR3. J was trimmed by 2 bases and V by 0 bases; bases with no gene match: 7. CDR3 nucleotides: TGCAGCGTTGAAGATCAGGAGCGGGAGGTGCAAGAGACCCAGTACTTC. Its translation: CSVEDQEREVQETQYF. The full variable domain, in which reference TRBV29-1 and TRBJ2-5 provide the parts outside the CDR3, is SAVISQKPSRDICQRGTSLTIQCQVDSQVTMMFWYRQQPGQSLTLIATANQGSEATYESGFVIDKFPISRPNLTFSTLTVSNMSPEDSSIYLCSVEDQEREVQETQYFGPGTRLLVL.

This clonotype appeared many times. The CDR3 DNA reads as TGCAGTGCTAGTGTGACGGGAGGTGCCAATGAGCAGTTCTTC. Residues: CSASVTGGANEQFF. The chain recombines TRBV20-1 with TRBJ2-1; TRBD2 matches at 7 bases. CDR3 size: 14 residues. The germline V gene has CDR1 DFQATT and CDR2 SNEGSKA (reference sequence). V lost 3 bases, J lost 6 bases, and 8 bases stayed unmatched.

The table lists this clonotype with a few counts. The V call is TRBV5-1, the J call TRBJ2-1; TRBD2 agrees at 13 bases. Germline trimming cut 0 bases from V and 5 bases from J; bases unmatched to any gene: 2. CDR1 is SGHRS, CDR2 YFSETQ, per germline. The CDR3 has 16 residues. The CDR3 nucleotides are TGCGCCAGCAGCTTGGGGGGGACTAGCGGGAACAATGAGCAGTTCTTC. Protein: CASSLGGTSGNNEQFF.

This clonotype appeared many times. V and J are TRBV7-8 and TRBJ2-3, with a tentative D call TRBD1 (5 bases). CDR1 is SGHVS and CDR2 is FQNEAQ in the germline V gene. The CDR3 totals 16 residues. Trimming removed 3 bases from V and 2 bases from J, with 15 bases in between. The CDR3 nucleotides read TGTGCCAGCAGCTTCTTCGCTGGGGCTCCCACAGATACGCAGTATTTT. It translates to CASSFFAGAPTDTQYF.

This clonotype was counted only a few times. The chain combines TRBV4-1 with TRBJ1-1; the match to TRBD1 covers 11 bases. CDR3 length: 18 amino acids. Germline V CDR1 and CDR2: MGHRA, YSYEKL. J was trimmed by 4 bases and V by 0 bases; bases with no gene match: 10. The CDR3 reads CASSQEGGTGGISTEAFF. The CDR3 bases are TGCGCCAGCAGCCAAGAGGGTGGGACAGGGGGTATCAGCACTGAAGCTTTCTTT.

The table lists this clonotype with many counts. The rearrangement links TRBV20-1 to TRBJ2-7; D is perhaps TRBD2 (7 bases). The CDR3 runs to 18 residues. V gave up 0 bases and J gave up 0 bases, with 21 bases separating them. Germline V gene lookup returns CDR1 DFQATT and CDR2 SNEGSKA (reference sequence). The DNA for the CDR3 is TGCAGTGCTAGAGATCGGGCGGGGGCCGGACTTAGCTCCTACGAGCAGTACTTC. It translates to CSARDRAGAGLSSYEQYF.

The sample holds a few counts of this clonotype. This chain connects TRBV20-1 to TRBJ2-7; 8 bases fit TRBD2. The CDR3 consists of 15 residues. The V gene's germline CDR1 is DFQATT and CDR2 SNEGSKA (reference sequence). V was pared by 5 bases and J by 3 bases, with 12 bases of the junction left unmatched. Here the CDR3 reads CSAGPVVAGNYEQYF. Written as DNA, the CDR3 is TGCAGTGCTGGCCCCGTGGTAGCGGGAAACTACGAGCAGTACTTC.

Remarks on this clonotype: A single base separates this from a much larger clone, so it may be a read error. This chain connects TRBV10-3 to TRBJ2-2; tentatively, D is TRBD2 (6 bases). V dropped 11 bases and J dropped 4 bases, with 14 bases sitting between them. The length of the CDR3 is 13 residues. Germline CDR1 reads ENHRY; CDR2 reads SYGVKD. CDR3 DNA sequence: TGTGCCGTGGGACTGGCGACCACCGGGGAGCTGTTTTTT. Translated: CAVGLATTGELFF.

This clonotype was seen repeatedly, ten times or more. The rearrangement links TRBV20-1 to TRBJ2-7, with 10 positions matching TRBD2. The CDR3 is 14 amino acids. CDR1 is DFQATT and CDR2 is SNEGSKA in the germline V gene (reference sequence). Trimming removed 3 bases from V and 4 bases from J; junction bases left unmatched: 6. DNA for the CDR3: TGCAGTGCTAGCCCTAGCGGGAGTAGTTACGAGCAGTACTTC. It yields the protein CSASPSGSSYEQYF.

This clonotype was counted many times. The rearrangement joins TRBV18 to TRBJ2-1, with 10 nucleotides matching TRBD2. Losses at the gene ends were 2 bases for V and 7 bases for J; bases not matched to a gene: 5. The germline V gene has CDR1 KGHSH and CDR2 LQKENI. CDR3 size: 15 residues. The CDR3 loop reads CASSPSGRAGNEQFF. The CDR3 coding sequence is TGTGCCAGCTCACCAAGCGGGAGGGCCGGGAATGAGCAGTTCTTC.

This clonotype was recorded at least ten times. The rearrangement joins TRBV29-1 to TRBJ2-2, with D perhaps TRBD2 (5 bases). The CDR3 totals 13 residues. The V gene's germline CDR1 is SQVTM and CDR2 ANQGSEA. V dropped 4 bases and J dropped 7 bases, with 13 bases sitting between them. The CDR3 is CSVGALAGGELFF. The CDR3 bases are TGCAGCGTTGGGGCCCTAGCCGGCGGGGAGCTGTTTTTT.

As for this clonotype: A much larger clone lies a single base off, so this may be a read error. This chain uses TRBV7-2 with TRBJ2-1; the D is unclear. The CDR3 covers 15 residues. Per the germline V gene, CDR1 is SGHTA and CDR2 is FQGNSA. The CDR3 region is CASRLGVNSNNEQFF. The CDR3 DNA sequence: TGTGCCAGCAGATTAGGAGTCAATTCTAACAATGAGCAGTTCTTC.

V gene TRBV29-1 combines with J gene TRBJ2-1, with D possibly called TRBD1 or TRBD2 (5 bases each). Germline CDR1 and CDR2: SQVTM and ANQGSEA. V shed 5 bases and J shed 7 bases, with 12 bases lying between them. This CDR3 is built from 12 residues. The CDR3, as DNA: TGCAGCGTTTTCTTCAGGGAGAATGAGCAGTTCTTC. This gives the protein CSVFFRENEQFF.

Ten or more counts support this clonotype. V is TRBV12-3 or TRBV12-4 and J is TRBJ1-4; D may be TRBD1 (5 bases). V lost 4 bases and J lost 8, with 11 bases in between. There are 13 residues in the CDR3. CDR3 nucleotide sequence: TGTGCCAGCAGTTCCGGGGCAGGGGAAAAACTGTTTTTT. As protein: CASSSGAGEKLFF.

At least ten counts were recorded for this clonotype. The V call is TRBV4-1, the J call TRBJ2-7; TRBD2 might be the D (6 bases). The CDR3 consists of 17 residues. The germline V gene encodes CDR1 MGHRA and CDR2 YSYEKL. V lost 0 bases to trimming and J lost 0 bases, with 15 bases between them. In DNA form, the CDR3 reads TGCGCCAGCAGCCAAGAGGATCGCGCGGGATCCTCCTACGAGCAGTACTTC. This translates into CASSQEDRAGSSYEQYF.